Below, 5 T cell receptor beta chains from the same sample are listed, as sequenced in a study of blood T cells in healthy people across ages (dated by TCRdb to between 2015 and 2016). The library was generated by 5' RACE. The instrument given in TCRdb is Illumina HiSeq 2500. A second PCR of roughly 7 to 11 cycles was performed with a sample-barcoded 5' primer and a J-beta primer mix. TCRdb redid the processing of the public reads, applying fastp at Q25 and MiXCR, and retained in-frame beta chains. Rows with one shared CDR3 protein collapse into an entry with the most common genes and DNA. The sample yields some 1.4 million distinct CDR3 sequences; 40% to 50% were counted once. Together, the top ten hold 7.9% of the sample. Sequences were obtained from blood. These receptors were obtained from a woman aged 18 to 35 in good health.

CDR3 DNA sequence: TGTGCCAGCAGCTTTCGGTCGGCGCAGACCCAGTACTTC. Protein sequence: CASSFRSAQTQYF. The J gene is TRBJ2-5, the V gene TRBV7-9; D uncertain. Per germline, CDR1 SEHNR and CDR2 FQNEAQ (reference sequence). This CDR3 has 13 amino acids. V was trimmed by 3 bases and J by 6 bases, leaving 11 bases between them.

This rearrangement joins TRBV6-1 to TRBJ2-5; D is unresolved. This CDR3 has 12 residues. The V end lost 6 bases, the J end lost 5 bases, and 10 bases lay between the germline ends. Germline V gene lookup returns CDR1 MNHNS and CDR2 SASEGT. CDR3 loop: CASSTLWETQYF. In DNA, the CDR3 is TGTGCCAGCAGCACTCTTTGGGAGACCCAGTACTTC.

This sequence joins TRBV6-5 and TRBJ1-2; D ambiguous. Germline CDR1 reads MNHEY; CDR2 reads SVGAGI. The ends were cut back, 2 bases at V and 8 bases at J, with 12 bases in the middle. This CDR3 has 13 residues. As DNA, the CDR3 is TGTGCCAGCAGTTACGGCACATCGGGGGGCTACACCTTC. Protein: CASSYGTSGGYTF.

V usage is TRBV28 and J usage is TRBJ2-1, with TRBD2 matching 9 bases. CDR3 length: 13 amino acids. V lost 9 bases to trimming and J lost 8 bases; unmatched junction nucleotides: 8. Germline values: CDR1 MDHEN, CDR2 SYDVKM. CDR3 DNA: TGTGCCAGTGGCGGGGGGGCTTTCGATGAGCAGTTCTTC. Amino acids: CASGGGAFDEQFF.

The rearrangement joins TRBV12-3 or TRBV12-4 to TRBJ2-4; TRBD2 matches 11 bases. TRBJ2-5 matches the DNA end more closely, so the J call is doubtful. This CDR3 region has 15 residues. The CDR3 is CASTILAGESWTQYF. DNA of the CDR3: TGTGCCAGCACTATACTAGCGGGGGAGTCATGGACCCAGTACTTC.